This T cell receptor beta chain emerged from a study of CD8 T cells in Susac syndrome. Germline-derived CDR1 and CDR2 are SGHRS and YFSETQ. Trimming removed 4 bases at V and 3 bases at J, with 11 bases between. There are 14 residues in the CDR3. It was with random hexamers that about 0.45 to 1 ug RNA was reverse transcribed. TCRdb passed the immunoSEQ multiplex PCR reads through MiXCR, listing each CDR3 protein once. The repertoire has about 210,000 distinct CDR3 sequences, 95% of them found once; the top ten carry around 0.099%. J is TRBJ2-1 and V is TRBV5-1; either TRBD1 or TRBD2 may fit D (5 bases each). Specimen: CD4+ T cells from PBMCs. The TCR comes from a human donor with multiple sclerosis. The CDR3 here is CASSTGTSYNEQFF. CDR3 DNA: TGCGCCAGCAGCACCGGGACCAGCTACAATGAGCAGTTCTTC.